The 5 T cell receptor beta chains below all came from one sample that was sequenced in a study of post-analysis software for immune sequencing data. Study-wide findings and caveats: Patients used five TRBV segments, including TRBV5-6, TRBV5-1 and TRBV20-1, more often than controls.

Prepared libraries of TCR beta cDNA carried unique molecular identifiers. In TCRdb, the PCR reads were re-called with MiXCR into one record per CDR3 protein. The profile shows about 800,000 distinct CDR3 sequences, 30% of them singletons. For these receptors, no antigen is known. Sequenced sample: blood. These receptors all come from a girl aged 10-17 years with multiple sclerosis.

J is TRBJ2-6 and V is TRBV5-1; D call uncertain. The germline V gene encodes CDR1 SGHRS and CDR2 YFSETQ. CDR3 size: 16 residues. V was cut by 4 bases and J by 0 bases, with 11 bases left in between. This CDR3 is CASSPEPRSGANVLTF. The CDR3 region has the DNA TGCGCCAGCAGCCCCGAGCCCCGCTCTGGGGCCAACGTCCTGACTTTC. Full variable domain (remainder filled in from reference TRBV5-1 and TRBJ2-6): KAGVTQTPRYLIKTRGQQVTLSCSPISGHRSVSWYQQTPGQGLQFLFEYFSETQRNKGNFPGRFSGRQFSNSRSEMNVSTLELGDSALYLCASSPEPRSGANVLTFGAGSRLTVL.

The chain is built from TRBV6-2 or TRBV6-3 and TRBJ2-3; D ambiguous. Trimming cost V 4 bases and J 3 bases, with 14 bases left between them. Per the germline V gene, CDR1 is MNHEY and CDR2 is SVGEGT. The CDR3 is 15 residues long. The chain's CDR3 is CASSFRLGSTDTQYF. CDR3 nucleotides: TGTGCCAGCAGTTTTCGTTTAGGTTCAACAGATACGCAGTATTTT.

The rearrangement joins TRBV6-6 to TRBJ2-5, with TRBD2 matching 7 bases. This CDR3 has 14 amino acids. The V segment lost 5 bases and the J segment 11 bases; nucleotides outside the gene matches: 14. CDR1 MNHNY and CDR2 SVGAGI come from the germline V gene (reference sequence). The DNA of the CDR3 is TGTGCCAGCAGTGGTCCGGGACTACCCGATGAGCAGTACTTC. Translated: CASSGPGLPDEQYF.

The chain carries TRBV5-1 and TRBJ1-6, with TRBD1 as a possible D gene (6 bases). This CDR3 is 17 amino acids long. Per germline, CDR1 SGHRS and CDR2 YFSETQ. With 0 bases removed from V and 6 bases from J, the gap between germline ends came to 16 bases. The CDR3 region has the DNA TGCGCCAGCAGCTTGGTTCCGGACAGAACCAGTAATTCACCCCTCCACTTT. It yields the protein CASSLVPDRTSNSPLHF. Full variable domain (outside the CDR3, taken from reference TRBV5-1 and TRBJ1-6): KAGVTQTPRYLIKTRGQQVTLSCSPISGHRSVSWYQQTPGQGLQFLFEYFSETQRNKGNFPGRFSGRQFSNSRSEMNVSTLELGDSALYLCASSLVPDRTSNSPLHFGNGTRLTVT.

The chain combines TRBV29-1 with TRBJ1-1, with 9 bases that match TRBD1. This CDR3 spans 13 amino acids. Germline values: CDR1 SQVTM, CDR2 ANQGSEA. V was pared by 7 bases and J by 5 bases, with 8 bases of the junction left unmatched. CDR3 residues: CSARDREWTEAFF. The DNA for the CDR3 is TGCAGCGCCCGGGACAGGGAATGGACTGAAGCTTTCTTT.